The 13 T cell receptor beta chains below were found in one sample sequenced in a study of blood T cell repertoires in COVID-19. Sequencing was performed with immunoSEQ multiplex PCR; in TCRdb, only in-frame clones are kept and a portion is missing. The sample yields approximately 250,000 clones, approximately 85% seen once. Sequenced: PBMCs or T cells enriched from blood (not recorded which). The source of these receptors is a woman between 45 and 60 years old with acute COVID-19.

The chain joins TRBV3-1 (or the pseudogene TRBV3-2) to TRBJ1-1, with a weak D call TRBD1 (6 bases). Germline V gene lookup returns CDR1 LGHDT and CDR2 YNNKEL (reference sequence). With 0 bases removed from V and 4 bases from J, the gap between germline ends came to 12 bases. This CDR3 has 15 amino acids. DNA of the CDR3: TGTGCCAGCAGCCAAGAAGACAGGTGGGGCACTGAAGCTTTCTTT. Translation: CASSQEDRWGTEAFF.

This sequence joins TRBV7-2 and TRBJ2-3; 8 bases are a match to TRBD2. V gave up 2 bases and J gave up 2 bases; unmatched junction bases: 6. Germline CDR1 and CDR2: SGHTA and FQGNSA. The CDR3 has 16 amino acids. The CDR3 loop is CASSLQGRGDTDTQYF. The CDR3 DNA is TGTGCCAGCAGCTTACAGGGGCGGGGGGACACAGATACGCAGTATTTT.

The CDR3 DNA follows: TGTGCCAGCAGCCAAGCCAGTCTCACTGAAGCTTTCTTT. Encoded protein: CASSQASLTEAFF. The chain joins TRBV3-1 (or the pseudogene TRBV3-2) to TRBJ1-1; D is unclear. Trimming left V 1 base short and J 4 bases short, with 7 bases between. The V gene's germline CDR1 is LGHDT and CDR2 YNNKEL (reference sequence). The CDR3 runs 13 residues.

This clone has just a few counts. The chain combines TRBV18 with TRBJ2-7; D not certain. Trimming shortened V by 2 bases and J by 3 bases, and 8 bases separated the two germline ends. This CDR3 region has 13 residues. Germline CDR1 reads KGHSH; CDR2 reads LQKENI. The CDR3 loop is CASSPAGLYEQYF. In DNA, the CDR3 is TGTGCCAGCTCACCAGCAGGCCTCTACGAGCAGTACTTC.

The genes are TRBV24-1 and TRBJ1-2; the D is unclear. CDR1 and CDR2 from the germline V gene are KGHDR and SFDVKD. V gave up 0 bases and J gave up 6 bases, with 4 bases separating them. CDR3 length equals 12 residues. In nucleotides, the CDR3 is TGTGCCACCAGTGATTTGCGGGATGGCTACACCTTC. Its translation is CATSDLRDGYTF.

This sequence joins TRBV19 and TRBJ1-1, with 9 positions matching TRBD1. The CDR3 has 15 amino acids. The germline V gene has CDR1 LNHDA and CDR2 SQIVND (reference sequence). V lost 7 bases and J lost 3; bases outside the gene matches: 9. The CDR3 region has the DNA TGTGCCAGTACAGCACAGGGGGCGACGTACACTGAAGCTTTCTTT. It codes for CASTAQGATYTEAFF. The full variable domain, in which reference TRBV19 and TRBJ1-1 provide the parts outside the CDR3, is DGGITQSPKYLFRKEGQNVTLSCEQNLNHDAMYWYRQDPGQGLRLIYYSQIVNDFQKGDIAEGYSVSREKKESFPLTVTSAQKNPTAFYLCASTAQGATYTEAFFGQGTRLTVV.

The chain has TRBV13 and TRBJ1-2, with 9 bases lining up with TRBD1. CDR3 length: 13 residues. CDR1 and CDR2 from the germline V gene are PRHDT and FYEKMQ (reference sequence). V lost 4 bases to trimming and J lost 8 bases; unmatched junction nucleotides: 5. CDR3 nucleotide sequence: TGTGCCAGCAGCTCGGGGGACAGGGACGGCTACACCTTC. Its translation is CASSSGDRDGYTF.

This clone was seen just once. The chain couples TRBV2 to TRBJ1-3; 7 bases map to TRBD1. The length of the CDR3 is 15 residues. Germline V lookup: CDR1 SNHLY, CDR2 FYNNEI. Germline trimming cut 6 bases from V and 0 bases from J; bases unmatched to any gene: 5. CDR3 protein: CASSQGEASGNTIYF. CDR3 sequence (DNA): TGTGCCAGCAGCCAGGGGGAAGCCTCTGGAAACACCATATATTTT.

CDR3 loop: CASSLGASGGPSYNEQFF. The CDR3 nucleotides read TGTGCCAGCAGCTTGGGGGCTAGCGGGGGGCCTTCCTACAATGAGCAGTTCTTC. The V and J genes are TRBV4-2 and TRBJ2-1; 11 nucleotides line up with TRBD2. This CDR3 is built from 18 residues. The germline V gene encodes CDR1 LGHNA and CDR2 YNFKEQ. V lost 5 bases and J lost 1; bases outside the gene matches: 10.

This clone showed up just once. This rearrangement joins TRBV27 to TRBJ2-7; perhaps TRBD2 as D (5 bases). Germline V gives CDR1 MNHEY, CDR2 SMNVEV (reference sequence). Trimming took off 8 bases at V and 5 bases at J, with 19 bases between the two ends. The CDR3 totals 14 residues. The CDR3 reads CASRGHGRLNEQYF. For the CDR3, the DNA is TGTGCCAGCCGGGGTCACGGTCGATTGAACGAGCAGTACTTC.

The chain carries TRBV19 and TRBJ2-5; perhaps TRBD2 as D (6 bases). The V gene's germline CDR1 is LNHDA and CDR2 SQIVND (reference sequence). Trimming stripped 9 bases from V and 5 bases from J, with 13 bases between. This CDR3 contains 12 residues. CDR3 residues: CASRSSAETQYF. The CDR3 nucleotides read TGTGCCAGCCGTTCTAGCGCTGAGACCCAGTACTTC.

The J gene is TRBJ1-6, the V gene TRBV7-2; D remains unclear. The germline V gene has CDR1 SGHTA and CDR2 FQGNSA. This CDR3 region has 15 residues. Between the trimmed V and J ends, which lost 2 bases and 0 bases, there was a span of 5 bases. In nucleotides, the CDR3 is TGTGCCAGCAGCTTACGGAGCTCCTATAATTCACCCCTCCACTTT. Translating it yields CASSLRSSYNSPLHF.

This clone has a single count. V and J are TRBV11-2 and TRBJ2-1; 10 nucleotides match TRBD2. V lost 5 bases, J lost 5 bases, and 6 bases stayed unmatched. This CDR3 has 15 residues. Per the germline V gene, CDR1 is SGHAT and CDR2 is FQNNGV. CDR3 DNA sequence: TGTGCCAGCAGCCATCTAGCGGGGGCCCACAATGAGCAGTTCTTC. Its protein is CASSHLAGAHNEQFF.